One and the same sample provided the 14 T cell receptor beta chains below, sequenced in a study of early T cells in non-severe SARS-CoV-2 infection. MiXCR was run by TCRdb on the 5' RACE reads, yielding one entry per CDR3 protein. The data hold about 48,000 distinct CDR3 sequences, with roughly 5.4% observed a single time. Source: whole blood, taken at baseline. The receptor source for this set is an adult who was a healthcare worker with PCR-confirmed SARS-CoV-2 infection or an uninfected control (not recorded which).

This clonotype was counted many times. The chain carries TRBV27 and TRBJ1-3; D is uncertain. The CDR3 consists of 12 residues. The V gene's germline CDR1 is MNHEY and CDR2 SMNVEV (reference sequence). V was shortened by 8 bases and J by 3 bases, with 8 bases between the two germline ends. The CDR3 region is CASGPDGNTIYF. Written as DNA, the CDR3 is TGTGCCAGCGGACCCGATGGAAACACCATATATTTT.

This clonotype was found many times. This chain uses TRBV20-1 with TRBJ1-2, with 10 bases aligning to TRBD1. CDR3 length: 12 residues. Germline CDR1 reads DFQATT; CDR2 reads SNEGSKA (reference sequence). Trimming at V came to 5 bases and at J to 4 bases, leaving 1 base not matched to a gene. Here the CDR3 DNA reads TGCAGTGCTCGGACAGGGGGCTATGGCTACACCTTC. Amino acids: CSARTGGYGYTF.

There are many counts of this clonotype. This sequence joins TRBV3-1 and TRBJ1-3; tentatively, D is TRBD1 (5 bases). This CDR3 has 16 residues. Germline V gene data show CDR1 as LGHDT and CDR2 as YNNKEL (reference sequence). V was pared by 1 base and J by 4 bases, with 14 bases between. The CDR3 reads CASSQVWETAGNTIYF. CDR3 nucleotide sequence: TGTGCCAGCAGCCAAGTTTGGGAGACAGCAGGAAACACCATATATTTT. Looking up the rest from reference TRBV3-1 and TRBJ1-3 gives the full variable domain: DTAVSQTPKYLVTQMGNDKSIKCEQNLGHDTMYWYKQDSKKFLKIMFSYNNKELIINETVPNRFSPKSPDKAHLNLHINSLELGDSAVYFCASSQVWETAGNTIYFGEGSWLTVV.

This clonotype has a count of ten or more. The chain carries TRBV6-6 and TRBJ1-3; D gene uncertain. CDR3 length: 15 residues. V was cut by 2 bases and J by 0 bases, with 8 bases left in between. Germline-derived CDR1 and CDR2 are MNHNY and SVGAGI (reference sequence). Here the CDR3 DNA reads TGTGCCAGCAGTTACGGGTCAGGCTCTGGAAACACCATATATTTT. It specifies CASSYGSGSGNTIYF.

This clonotype was seen repeatedly, ten times or more. This sequence joins TRBV27 and TRBJ2-7; 8 bases are a match to TRBD2. The CDR3 is made up of 17 amino acids. V trimming: 1 base; J trimming: 7 bases; junction bases outside the gene matches: 15. Germline V lookup: CDR1 MNHEY, CDR2 SMNVEV (reference sequence). The CDR3 here is CASSLLIGIAGPREQYF. The DNA of the CDR3 is TGTGCCAGCAGTTTATTAATCGGGATAGCGGGACCGAGGGAGCAGTACTTC.

This clonotype was recorded once. A read error may explain this, as a much larger clone is one base away. The chain combines TRBV12-3 or TRBV12-4 with TRBJ2-5; no firm D call. V dropped 5 bases and J dropped 4 bases, with 11 bases sitting between them. The CDR3 is 13 amino acids. This CDR3 reads CASSIRNRETQYF. DNA of the CDR3: TGTGCCAGCAGTATCAGGAATCGAGAGACCCAGTACTTC.

There are many counts of this clonotype. The rearrangement links TRBV7-6 to TRBJ2-1, with a tentative D call TRBD2 (5 bases). Germline V gives CDR1 SGHVS, CDR2 FNYEAQ. The CDR3 extends over 14 amino acids. Trimming cost V 5 bases and J 4 bases, with 12 bases left between them. The CDR3 protein is CASSTEEGYNEQFF. CDR3 DNA sequence: TGTGCCAGCAGCACTGAAGAGGGATACAATGAGCAGTTCTTC. The variable domain in full, with the rest retrieved from reference TRBV7-6 and TRBJ2-1, is GAGVSQSPRYKVTKRGQDVALRCDPISGHVSLYWYRQALGQGPEFLTYFNYEAQQDKSGLPNDRFSAERPEGSISTLTIQRTEQRDSAMYRCASSTEEGYNEQFFGPGTRLTVL.

This clonotype appeared many times. The chain recombines TRBV2 with TRBJ2-5, with 7 bases matching TRBD1. This CDR3 is 15 amino acids long. V lost 5 bases to trimming and J lost 5 bases; unmatched junction nucleotides: 11. Germline V gives CDR1 SNHLY, CDR2 FYNNEI. In DNA form, the CDR3 reads TGTGCCAGCAGTTCCGGACAGGCCCCCCAGGAGACCCAGTACTTC. This translates into CASSSGQAPQETQYF.

The J gene is TRBJ1-1, the V gene TRBV14; D perhaps matches TRBD1 (5 bases). Germline CDR1 SGHDN, CDR2 FVKESK. Trimming took 4 bases from V and 0 from J, leaving 21 bases between them. The CDR3 length is 18 residues. The CDR3 sequence: CASSRTSGEGMVNTEAFF. The CDR3 DNA is TGTGCCAGCAGCCGAACCTCAGGAGAGGGGATGGTGAACACTGAAGCTTTCTTT.

This clonotype was seen repeatedly, ten times or more. V is TRBV7-8 and J is TRBJ2-1; 12 bases map to TRBD2. Germline CDR1 and CDR2: SGHVS and FQNEAQ. Germline trimming cut 4 bases from V and 10 bases from J; bases unmatched to any gene: 8. The CDR3 extends over 15 amino acids. Here the CDR3 reads CASSSTSGGHGEQFF. The CDR3 DNA reads as TGTGCCAGCAGCTCGACTAGCGGGGGTCATGGCGAGCAGTTCTTC.

The chain is built from TRBV6-5 and TRBJ2-3; D is perhaps TRBD2 (6 bases). The CDR3 loop spans 14 amino acids. The V gene's germline CDR1 is MNHEY and CDR2 SVGAGI. V lost 5 bases and J 0 bases, leaving 9 bases between the germline ends. The CDR3 protein is CASSGLASTDTQYF. The CDR3 coding sequence is TGTGCCAGCAGTGGTCTAGCGAGCACAGATACGCAGTATTTT.

This clonotype was observed many times. The chain recombines TRBV6-1 with TRBJ1-3, with D perhaps TRBD1 (6 bases). The CDR3 spans 16 residues. Trimming removed 5 bases from V and 4 bases from J, with 18 bases in between. Germline loops: CDR1 MNHNS, CDR2 SASEGT. CDR3 residues: CASSSYREARGNTIYF. The DNA for the CDR3 is TGTGCCAGCAGTTCATACAGGGAAGCGCGCGGAAACACCATATATTTT.

This clonotype was picked up a small number of times. The CDR3 DNA reads TGTGCCAGCAGTGAAGCCGGGACAGTGGCCGGGGAGCTGTTTTTT. Amino acid sequence: CASSEAGTVAGELFF. The chain links TRBV2 to TRBJ2-2; 7 bases agree with TRBD1. The germline CDR1 and CDR2 sequences are SNHLY and FYNNEI. Trimming took 0 bases from V and 6 from J; bases not matched to a gene: 4. The CDR3 runs 15 residues.

This clonotype was observed many times. The gene calls are TRBV5-8 and TRBJ2-5; D is uncertain. The CDR3 runs to 14 residues. The V gene lost 3 bases and the J gene lost 4 bases, with 13 bases spanning the gap. Germline V gene sequence: CDR1 SGHTS, CDR2 YDEGEE. The CDR3: CASSSIPMGETQYF. For the CDR3, the DNA is TGTGCCAGCAGCTCGATCCCCATGGGAGAGACCCAGTACTTC.